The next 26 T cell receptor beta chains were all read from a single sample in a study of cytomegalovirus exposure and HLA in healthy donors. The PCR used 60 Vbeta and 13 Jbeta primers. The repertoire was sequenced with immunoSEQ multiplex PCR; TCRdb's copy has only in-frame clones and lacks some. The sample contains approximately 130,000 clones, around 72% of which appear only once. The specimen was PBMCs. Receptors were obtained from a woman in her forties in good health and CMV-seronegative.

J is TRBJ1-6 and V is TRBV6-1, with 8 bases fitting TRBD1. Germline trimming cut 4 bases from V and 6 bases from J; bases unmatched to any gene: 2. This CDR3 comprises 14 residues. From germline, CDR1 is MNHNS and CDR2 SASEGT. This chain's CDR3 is CASSARGRNSPLHF. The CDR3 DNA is TGTGCCAGCAGTGCCAGGGGGCGTAATTCACCCCTCCACTTT.

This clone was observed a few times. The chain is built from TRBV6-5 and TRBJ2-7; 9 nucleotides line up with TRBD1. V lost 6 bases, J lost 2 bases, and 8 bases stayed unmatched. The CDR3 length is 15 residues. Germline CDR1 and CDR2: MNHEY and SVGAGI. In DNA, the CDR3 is TGTGCCAGCAGCCCTGCCGGGACAGGGACCTACGAGCAGTACTTC. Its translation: CASSPAGTGTYEQYF.

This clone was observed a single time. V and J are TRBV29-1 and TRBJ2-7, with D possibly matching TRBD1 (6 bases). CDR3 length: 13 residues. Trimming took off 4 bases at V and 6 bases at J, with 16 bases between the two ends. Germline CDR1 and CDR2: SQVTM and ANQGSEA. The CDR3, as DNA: TGCAGCGTTGTCCCTCAGGGGCAGGGCGAGCAGTACTTC. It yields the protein CSVVPQGQGEQYF.

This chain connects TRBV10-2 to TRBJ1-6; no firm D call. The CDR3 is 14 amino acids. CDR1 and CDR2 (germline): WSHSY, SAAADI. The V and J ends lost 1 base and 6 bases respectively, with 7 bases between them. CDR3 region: CASSELTPNSPLHF. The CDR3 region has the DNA TGCGCCAGCAGTGAGTTGACACCTAATTCACCCCTCCACTTT.

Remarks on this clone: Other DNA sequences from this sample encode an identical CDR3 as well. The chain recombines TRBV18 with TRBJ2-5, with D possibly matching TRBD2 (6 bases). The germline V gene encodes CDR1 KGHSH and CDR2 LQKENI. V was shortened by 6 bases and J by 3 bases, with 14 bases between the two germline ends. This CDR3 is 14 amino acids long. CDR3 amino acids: CASSPTGSKETQYF. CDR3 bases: TGTGCCAGCTCCCCAACCGGGAGCAAAGAGACCCAGTACTTC.

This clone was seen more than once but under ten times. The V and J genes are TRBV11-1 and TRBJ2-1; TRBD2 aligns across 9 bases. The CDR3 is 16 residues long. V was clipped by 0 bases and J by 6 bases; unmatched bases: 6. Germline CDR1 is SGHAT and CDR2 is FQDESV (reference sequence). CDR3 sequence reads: CASSLARSGGRNEQFF. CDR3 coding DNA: TGTGCCAGCAGCTTAGCGCGAAGCGGGGGGCGCAATGAGCAGTTCTTC.

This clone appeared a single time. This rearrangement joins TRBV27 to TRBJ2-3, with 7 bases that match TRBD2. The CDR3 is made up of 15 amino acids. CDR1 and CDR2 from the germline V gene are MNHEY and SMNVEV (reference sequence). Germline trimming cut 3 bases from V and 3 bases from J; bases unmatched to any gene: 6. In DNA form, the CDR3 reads TGTGCCAGCAGTTTTACCCGGGAGGCGACAGATACGCAGTATTTT. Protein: CASSFTREATDTQYF.

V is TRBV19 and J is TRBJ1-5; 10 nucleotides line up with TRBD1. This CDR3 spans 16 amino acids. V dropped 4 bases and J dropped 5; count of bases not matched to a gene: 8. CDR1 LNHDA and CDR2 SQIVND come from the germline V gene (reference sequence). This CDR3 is CASSTRGQGFYQPQHF. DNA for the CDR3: TGTGCCAGTAGTACCCGGGGACAGGGGTTTTATCAGCCCCAGCATTTT.

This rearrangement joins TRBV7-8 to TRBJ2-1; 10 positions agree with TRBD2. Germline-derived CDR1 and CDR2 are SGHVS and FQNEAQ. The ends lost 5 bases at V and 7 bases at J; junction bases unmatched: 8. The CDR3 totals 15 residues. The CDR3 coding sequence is TGTGCCAGCAGCGTCCTAGCGGGAGTTAGGAATGAGCAGTTCTTC. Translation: CASSVLAGVRNEQFF.

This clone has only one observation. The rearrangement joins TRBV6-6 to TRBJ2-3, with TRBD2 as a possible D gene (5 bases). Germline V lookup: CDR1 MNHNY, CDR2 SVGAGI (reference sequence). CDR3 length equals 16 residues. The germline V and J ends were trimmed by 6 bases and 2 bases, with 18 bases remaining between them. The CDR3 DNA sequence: TGTGCCAGCAGAGAAAATTCGAGGGCAGTCACAGATACGCAGTATTTT. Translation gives CASRENSRAVTDTQYF.

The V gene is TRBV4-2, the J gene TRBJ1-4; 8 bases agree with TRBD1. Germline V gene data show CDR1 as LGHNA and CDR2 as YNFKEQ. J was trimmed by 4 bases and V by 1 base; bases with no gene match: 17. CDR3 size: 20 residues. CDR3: CASSQGSRDRPRRGNEKLFF. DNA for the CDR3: TGTGCCAGCAGCCAAGGGTCCCGGGACAGGCCCCGCCGAGGTAATGAAAAACTGTTTTTT.

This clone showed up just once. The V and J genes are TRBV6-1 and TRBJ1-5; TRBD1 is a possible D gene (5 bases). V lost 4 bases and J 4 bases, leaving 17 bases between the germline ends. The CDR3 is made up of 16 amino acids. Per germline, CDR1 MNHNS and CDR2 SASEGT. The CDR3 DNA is TGTGCCAGCAGTGCTAACCAGGGAGGTGGGAATCAGCCCCAGCATTTT. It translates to CASSANQGGGNQPQHF.

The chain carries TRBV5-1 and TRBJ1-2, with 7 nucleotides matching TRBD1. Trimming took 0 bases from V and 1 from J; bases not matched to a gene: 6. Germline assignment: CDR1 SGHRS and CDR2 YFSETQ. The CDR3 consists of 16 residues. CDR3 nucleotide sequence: TGCGCCAGCAGCTTGGTGAGGGACAGCAATAACTATGGCTACACCTTC. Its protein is CASSLVRDSNNYGYTF.

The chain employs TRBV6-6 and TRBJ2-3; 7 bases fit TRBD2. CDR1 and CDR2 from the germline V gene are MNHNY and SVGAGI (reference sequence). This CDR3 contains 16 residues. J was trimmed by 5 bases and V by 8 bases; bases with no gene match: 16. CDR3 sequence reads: CASSERGGGGVDTQYF. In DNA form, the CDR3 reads TGTGCCAGCTCCGAGAGGGGCGGGGGAGGTGTAGATACGCAGTATTTT.

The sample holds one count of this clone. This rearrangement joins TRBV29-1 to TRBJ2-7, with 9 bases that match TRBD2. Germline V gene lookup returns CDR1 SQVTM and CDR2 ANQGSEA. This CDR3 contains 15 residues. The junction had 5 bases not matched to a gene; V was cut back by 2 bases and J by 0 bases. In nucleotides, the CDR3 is TGCAGCGTTGAACAGGCTAGCGGGGTCTCCTACGAGCAGTACTTC. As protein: CSVEQASGVSYEQYF.

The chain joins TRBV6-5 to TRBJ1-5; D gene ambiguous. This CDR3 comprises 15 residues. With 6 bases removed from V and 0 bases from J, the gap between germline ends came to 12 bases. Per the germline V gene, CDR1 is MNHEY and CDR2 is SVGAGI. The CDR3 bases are TGTGCCAGCAGCAGGACTGAGGATAGCAATCAGCCCCAGCATTTT. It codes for CASSRTEDSNQPQHF.

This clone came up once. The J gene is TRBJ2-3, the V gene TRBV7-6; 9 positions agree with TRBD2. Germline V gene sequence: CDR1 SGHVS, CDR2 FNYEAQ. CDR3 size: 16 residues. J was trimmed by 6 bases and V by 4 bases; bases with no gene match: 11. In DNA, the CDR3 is TGTGCCAGCAGCTCCCTGCGGGGGGGCGGGGGGGATACGCAGTATTTT. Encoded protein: CASSSLRGGGGDTQYF. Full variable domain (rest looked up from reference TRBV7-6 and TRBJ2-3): GAGVSQSPRYKVTKRGQDVALRCDPISGHVSLYWYRQALGQGPEFLTYFNYEAQQDKSGLPNDRFSAERPEGSISTLTIQRTEQRDSAMYRCASSSLRGGGGDTQYFGPGTRLTVL.

CDR3 in amino acids: CASSFSGGDPNEQFF. CDR3 DNA sequence: TGTGCCAGCAGCTTTTCCGGGGGGGACCCGAATGAGCAGTTCTTC. The J gene is TRBJ2-1, the V gene TRBV7-2; 8 nucleotides match TRBD2. J gave up 7 bases and V 3 bases, and 8 bases lay outside the gene matches. The CDR3 loop spans 15 amino acids. Germline assignment: CDR1 SGHTA and CDR2 FQGNSA.

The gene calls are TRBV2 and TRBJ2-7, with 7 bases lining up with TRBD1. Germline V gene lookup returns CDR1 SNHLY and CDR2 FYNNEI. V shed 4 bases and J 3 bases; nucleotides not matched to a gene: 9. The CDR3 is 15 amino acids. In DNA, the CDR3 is TGTGCCAGCAGTGTTGATATTTGGGACAGCTACGAGCAGTACTTC. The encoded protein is CASSVDIWDSYEQYF.

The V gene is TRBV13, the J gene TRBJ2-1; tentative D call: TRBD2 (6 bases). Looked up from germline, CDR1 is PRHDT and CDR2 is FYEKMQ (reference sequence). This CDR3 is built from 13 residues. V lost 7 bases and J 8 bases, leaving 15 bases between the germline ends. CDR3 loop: CASTPGGIDEQFF. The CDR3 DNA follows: TGTGCCAGCACCCCTGGCGGGATCGATGAGCAGTTCTTC.

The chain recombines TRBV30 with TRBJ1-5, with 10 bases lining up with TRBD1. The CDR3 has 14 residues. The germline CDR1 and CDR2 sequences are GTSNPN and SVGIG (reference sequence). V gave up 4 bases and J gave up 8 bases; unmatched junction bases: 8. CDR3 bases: TGTGCCTGGACTCCGGGACAGGGGTTCGAGCCCCAGCATTTT. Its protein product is CAWTPGQGFEPQHF.

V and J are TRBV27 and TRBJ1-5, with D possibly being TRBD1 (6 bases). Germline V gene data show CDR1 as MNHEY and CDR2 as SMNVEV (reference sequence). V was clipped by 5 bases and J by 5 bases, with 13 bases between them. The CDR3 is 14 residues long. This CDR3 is CASSPGTPDQPQHF. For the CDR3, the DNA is TGTGCCAGCAGTCCCGGGACACCGGATCAGCCCCAGCATTTT.

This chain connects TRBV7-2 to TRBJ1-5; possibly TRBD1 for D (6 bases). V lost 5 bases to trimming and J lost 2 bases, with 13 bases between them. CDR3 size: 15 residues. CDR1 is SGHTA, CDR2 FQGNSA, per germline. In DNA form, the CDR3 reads TGTGCCAGCAGCGGGGGGGCAGGGGGCAATCAGCCCCAGCATTTT. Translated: CASSGGAGGNQPQHF. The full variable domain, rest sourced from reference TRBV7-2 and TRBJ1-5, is GAGVSQSPSNKVTEKGKDVELRCDPISGHTALYWYRQSLGQGLEFLIYFQGNSAPDKSGLPSDRFSAERTGGSVSTLTIQRTQQEDSAVYLCASSGGAGGNQPQHFGDGTRLSIL.

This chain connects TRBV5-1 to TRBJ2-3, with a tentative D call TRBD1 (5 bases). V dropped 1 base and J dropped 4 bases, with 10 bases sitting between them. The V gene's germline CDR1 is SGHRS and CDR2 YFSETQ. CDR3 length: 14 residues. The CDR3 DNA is TGCGCCAGCAGCTTGCAGGGTTTCGCAGATACGCAGTATTTT. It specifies CASSLQGFADTQYF.

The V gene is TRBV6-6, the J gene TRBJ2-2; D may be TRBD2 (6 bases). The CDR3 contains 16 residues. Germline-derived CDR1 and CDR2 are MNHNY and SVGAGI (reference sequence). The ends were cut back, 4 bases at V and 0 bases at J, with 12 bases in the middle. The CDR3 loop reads CASSSPGGPNTGELFF. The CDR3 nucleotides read TGTGCCAGCAGTTCTCCCGGAGGGCCGAACACCGGGGAGCTGTTTTTT.

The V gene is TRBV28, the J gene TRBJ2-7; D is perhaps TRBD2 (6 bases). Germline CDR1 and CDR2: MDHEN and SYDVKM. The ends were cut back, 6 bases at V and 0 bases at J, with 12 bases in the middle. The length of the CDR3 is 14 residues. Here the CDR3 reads CASSRRGSSYEQYF. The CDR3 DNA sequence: TGTGCCAGCAGCCGGAGGGGCAGCTCCTACGAGCAGTACTTC.